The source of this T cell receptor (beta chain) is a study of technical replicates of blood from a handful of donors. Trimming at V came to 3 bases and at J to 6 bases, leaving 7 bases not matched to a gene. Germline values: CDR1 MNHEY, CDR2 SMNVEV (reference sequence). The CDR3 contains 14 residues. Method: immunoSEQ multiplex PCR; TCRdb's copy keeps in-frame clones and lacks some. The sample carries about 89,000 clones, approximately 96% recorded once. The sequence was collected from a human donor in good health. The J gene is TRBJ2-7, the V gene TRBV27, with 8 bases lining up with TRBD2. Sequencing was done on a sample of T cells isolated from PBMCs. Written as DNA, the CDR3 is TGTGCCAGCAGTTTCGGGAGGGCCGAGGGCGAGCAGTACTTC. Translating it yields CASSFGRAEGEQYF.